Following are 30 T cell receptor beta chains from one sample sequenced in a study of liver allograft versus peripheral blood T cells (dated by TCRdb to 2018 to 2020). Study-level background: The study compared T cell receptor repertoires found within transplanted livers against repertoires in the peripheral blood of liver transplant recipients.

The sequencer was an Illumina MiSeq. Starting from the raw public reads, TCRdb applied fastp trimming at Q25, assembled clones with MiXCR and retained in-frame beta chains. Identical CDR3 protein sequences are pooled into one entry, listed with their most common genes and DNA. For this sample the table gives some 1,800 distinct CDR3 sequences, of which approximately 15% were detected only once. Around 9.8% of the sample goes to the ten largest clones. All receptors come from a human patient who had a liver transplant. Following a transplant, some T lymphocytes may have been derived from the graft donor.

The chain has TRBV7-6 and TRBJ2-6; D is uncertain. The CDR3 sequence is 15 residues long. Trimming removed 5 bases from V and 0 bases from J, with 8 bases in between. Germline CDR1 SGHVS, CDR2 FNYEAQ. For the CDR3, the DNA is TGTGCCAGCAGCCCCGGGTACTCTGGGGCCAACGTCCTGACTTTC. It encodes CASSPGYSGANVLTF.

This clonotype is medium-sized. This chain links TRBV12-3 or TRBV12-4 with TRBJ2-7; maybe TRBD1 (5 bases). The CDR3 consists of 14 residues. V was shortened by 6 bases and J by 0 bases, with 12 bases between the two germline ends. This CDR3 reads CASRGDSFSYEQYF. CDR3 nucleotide sequence: TGTGCCAGCAGGGGCGACAGTTTCTCCTACGAGCAGTACTTC.

This clonotype counts as medium-sized (0.01 to 0.1%). The chain is built from TRBV18 and TRBJ2-3; D assignment may be TRBD1 or TRBD2 (5 bases each). V was shortened by 2 bases and J by 8 bases, with 8 bases between the two germline ends. Germline CDR1 reads KGHSH; CDR2 reads LQKENI. CDR3 length equals 12 residues. CDR3 protein: CASSPSGATQYF. The CDR3 DNA reads as TGTGCCAGCTCACCATCCGGGGCTACGCAGTATTTT.

This clonotype appeared many times. V gene TRBV28 combines with J gene TRBJ1-2; D not certain. This CDR3 is 12 amino acids long. Germline V gives CDR1 MDHEN, CDR2 SYDVKM. V shed 8 bases and J shed 8 bases, with 15 bases lying between them. CDR3 region: CASGVRVLGYTF. CDR3 in DNA: TGTGCCAGCGGGGTGAGAGTACTAGGCTACACCTTC.

This clonotype is large. The rearrangement uses TRBV6-5 and TRBJ2-2; no firm D call. The V gene lost 6 bases and the J gene lost 5 bases, with 7 bases spanning the gap. CDR3 length: 12 residues. CDR1 and CDR2 from the germline V gene are MNHEY and SVGAGI. The CDR3 loop is CASRKTTGELFF. The CDR3 DNA sequence: TGTGCCAGCAGGAAAACTACCGGGGAGCTGTTTTTT.

This chain joins TRBV6-2 or TRBV6-3 and TRBJ2-4, with D unclear. The CDR3 has 14 residues. CDR1 and CDR2 (germline): MNHEY, SVGEGT. V shed 2 bases and J shed 6 bases, with 11 bases lying between them. The CDR3 sequence is CASSYGVGLNIQYF. The DNA for the CDR3 is TGTGCCAGCAGTTACGGGGTGGGCCTAAACATTCAGTACTTC.

This clonotype was detected a few times. Because the CDR3's place on the DNA is in doubt, the DNA is left out and the CDR3 is given as listed by TCRdb. V usage is TRBV2 and J usage is TRBJ1-2; the DNA was not used to check the table's D call, TRBD1. The germline gives CDR1 SNHLY, CDR2 FYNNEI. The CDR3 comprises 16 residues, both ends counted. The CDR3 protein is CASSGDRAFGSDGYTF.

The genes are TRBV10-2 and TRBJ1-5; D remains unclear. Germline CDR1 and CDR2: WSHSY and SAAADI. The CDR3 is 15 amino acids. V lost 4 bases and J lost 6, with 16 bases in between. The CDR3 DNA is TGCGCCAGCAGTGTAACGGCCCGGGAGGGTCAGCCCCAGCATTTT. Residues: CASSVTAREGQPQHF.

This clonotype appeared a few times. The rearrangement joins TRBV3-1 to TRBJ2-7; 14 nucleotides match TRBD2. CDR1 and CDR2 (germline): LGHDT, YNNKEL (reference sequence). V shed 10 bases and J 4 bases; nucleotides not matched to a gene: 3. This CDR3 has 13 residues. The chain's CDR3 is CATGTSGSYEQYF. DNA for the CDR3: TGTGCCACCGGGACTAGCGGGAGTTACGAGCAGTACTTC.

This chain uses TRBV4-1 with TRBJ1-4, with D possibly being TRBD1 (6 bases). V lost 4 bases to trimming and J lost 0 bases, with 12 bases between them. This CDR3 contains 16 residues. Germline V lookup: CDR1 MGHRA, CDR2 YSYEKL. The CDR3 DNA follows: TGCGCCAGCAGCCCCACAGGGTTTACAACTAATGAAAAACTGTTTTTT. Its translation: CASSPTGFTTNEKLFF.

By its share, this clonotype is large (0.1 to 1%). The V and J genes are TRBV6-5 and TRBJ2-7, with D possibly TRBD1 on 5 matching bases. This CDR3 region has 14 residues. Germline values: CDR1 MNHEY, CDR2 SVGAGI. V was trimmed by 0 bases and J by 8 bases, leaving 14 bases between them. The CDR3 sequence: CASSYSSVRVQQYF. The DNA for the CDR3 is TGTGCCAGCAGTTACTCGAGTGTCAGGGTTCAGCAGTACTTC.

The gene calls are TRBV27 and TRBJ2-3; no clear D gene. Germline lookup yields CDR1 MNHEY and CDR2 SMNVEV (reference sequence). V was clipped by 5 bases and J by 3 bases, with 9 bases between them. This CDR3 is built from 13 residues. The CDR3 sequence: CASSPMVTDTQYF. The CDR3, as DNA: TGTGCCAGCAGTCCCATGGTGACAGATACGCAGTATTTT.

The chain couples TRBV5-6 to TRBJ1-2, with 7 positions matching TRBD1. Per germline, CDR1 SGHDT and CDR2 YYEEEE. Germline trimming cut 5 bases from V and 8 bases from J; bases unmatched to any gene: 6. This CDR3 is built from 12 residues. CDR3 nucleotide sequence: TGTGCCAGCAGTAAACAGGGGTACGGCTACACCTTC. Protein product: CASSKQGYGYTF. The full variable domain, completed using reference TRBV5-6 and TRBJ1-2, is DAGVTQSPTHLIKTRGQQVTLRCSPKSGHDTVSWYQQALGQGPQFIFQYYEEEERQRGNFPDRFSGHQFPNYSSELNVNALLLGDSALYLCASSKQGYGYTFGSGTRLTVV.

This clonotype came up many times. The rearrangement uses TRBV7-3 and TRBJ1-1, with D unresolved. The CDR3 contains 13 residues. Trimming stripped 5 bases from V and 10 bases from J, with 17 bases between. Germline V gives CDR1 SGHTA, CDR2 FQGTGA. CDR3 region: CASSRRHDAIAFF. The DNA of the CDR3 is TGTGCCAGCAGCCGACGCCATGACGCTATAGCTTTCTTT. The whole variable domain, remainder taken from reference TRBV7-3 and TRBJ1-1, is GAGVSQTPSNKVTEKGKYVELRCDPISGHTALYWYRQSLGQGPEFLIYFQGTGAADDSGLPNDRFFAVRPEGSVSTLKIQRTERGDSAVYLCASSRRHDAIAFFGQGTRLTVV.

This chain uses TRBV4-2 with TRBJ2-7; no reliable D call. Germline CDR1 is LGHNA and CDR2 is YNFKEQ. The CDR3 has 14 amino acids. V lost 0 bases to trimming and J lost 4 bases, with 10 bases between them. This CDR3 reads CASSQDQAAYEQYF. In nucleotides, the CDR3 is TGTGCCAGCAGCCAAGATCAGGCAGCGTACGAGCAGTACTTC.

This chain links TRBV20-1 with TRBJ2-2; 8 positions match TRBD2. The germline V gene encodes CDR1 DFQATT and CDR2 SNEGSKA (reference sequence). This CDR3 is 14 amino acids long. The trim removed 0 bases at V and 4 bases at J, leaving 1 base unmatched. The CDR3 DNA reads TGCAGTGCTAGAGAAGCGGGAGCCACCGGGGAGCTGTTTTTT. Residues: CSAREAGATGELFF.

This clonotype counts as large. V is TRBV28 and J is TRBJ1-4; D remains unclear. Trimming pared 7 bases from V and 5 bases from J, leaving 11 bases between. Germline CDR1 is MDHEN and CDR2 is SYDVKM. This CDR3 is 13 amino acids long. The CDR3 spells CASKGAANEKLFF. The CDR3 DNA reads as TGTGCCAGCAAGGGTGCAGCCAATGAAAAACTGTTTTTT.

This clonotype is deemed large. The chain couples TRBV20-1 to TRBJ2-1, with a weak D call TRBD2 (5 bases). Germline CDR1 DFQATT, CDR2 SNEGSKA (reference sequence). V was pared by 4 bases and J by 5 bases, with 15 bases between. The CDR3 sequence is 14 residues long. This CDR3 reads CSAKGLRWDNEQFF. Here the CDR3 DNA reads TGCAGTGCTAAAGGACTGAGATGGGACAATGAGCAGTTCTTC.

This clonotype counts as medium-sized. This rearrangement joins TRBV3-1 to TRBJ2-3; 9 positions match TRBD2. This CDR3 is 16 amino acids long. Losses at the gene ends were 4 bases for V and 2 bases for J; bases not matched to a gene: 7. Germline V gene lookup returns CDR1 LGHDT and CDR2 YNNKEL (reference sequence). CDR3 DNA sequence: TGTGCCAGCAGCCCCATAGCGGGAGCTCCCACAGATACGCAGTATTTT. It codes for CASSPIAGAPTDTQYF.

The rearrangement uses TRBV2 and TRBJ1-4; D is unresolved. Germline CDR1 SNHLY, CDR2 FYNNEI. This CDR3 contains 11 residues. The V end lost 6 bases, the J end lost 4 bases, and 3 bases lay between the germline ends. DNA for the CDR3: TGTGCCAGCAGGTATAATGAAAAACTGTTTTTT. Its protein is CASRYNEKLFF.

The chain employs TRBV3-1 and TRBJ1-2; possible D gene TRBD1, 5 bases. This CDR3 spans 15 amino acids. V lost 0 bases to trimming and J lost 4 bases, with 12 bases between them. Germline CDR1 and CDR2: LGHDT and YNNKEL (reference sequence). This chain's CDR3 is CASSQDLQGTYGYTF. Written as DNA, the CDR3 is TGTGCCAGCAGCCAAGATCTCCAGGGCACCTATGGCTACACCTTC.

Comments on this clonotype: This likely traces to a read error, being one base from a far larger clone. This sequence joins TRBV6-6 and TRBJ2-1; 11 nucleotides match TRBD1. J was trimmed by 6 bases and V by 6 bases; bases with no gene match: 4. The CDR3 totals 14 residues. CDR1 and CDR2 from the germline V gene are MNHNY and SVGAGI (reference sequence). The CDR3 nucleotides read TGTGCCAGCAGCCCCGGGACAGGGGGCAATGAGCAGTTCTTC. Translating gives CASSPGTGGNEQFF.

The rearrangement joins TRBV20-1 to TRBJ1-2; TRBD1 might be the D (6 bases). Trimming shortened V by 6 bases and J by 8 bases, and 13 bases separated the two germline ends. Germline V gene data show CDR1 as DFQATT and CDR2 as SNEGSKA (reference sequence). CDR3 length: 11 amino acids. The CDR3 spells CSARGGNGYTF. The DNA of the CDR3 is TGCAGTGCCCGAGGGGGAAACGGCTACACCTTC.

This clonotype is classed as medium-sized (0.01 to 0.1%). This chain uses TRBV20-1 with TRBJ2-7; 7 bases match TRBD2. V lost 5 bases and J lost 1; bases outside the gene matches: 2. Germline loops: CDR1 DFQATT, CDR2 SNEGSKA (reference sequence). The CDR3 totals 12 residues. The CDR3 DNA sequence: TGCAGTGCTGTTAGCGGGTCCTACGAGCAGTACTTC. It is translated as CSAVSGSYEQYF.

By its share, this clonotype is medium-sized. The chain uses TRBV30 and TRBJ2-1; D call uncertain. Trimming removed 2 bases from V and 5 bases from J, with 10 bases in between. Germline lookup yields CDR1 GTSNPN and CDR2 SVGIG (reference sequence). The CDR3 runs to 13 residues. In DNA, the CDR3 is TGTGCCTGGAGTATCGGGTGGGACAATGAGCAGTTCTTC. This gives the protein CAWSIGWDNEQFF.

The sample holds many counts of this clonotype. The chain employs TRBV19 and TRBJ1-1; D call uncertain. V was cut by 2 bases and J by 4 bases, with 5 bases left in between. CDR1 and CDR2 from the germline V gene are LNHDA and SQIVND (reference sequence). This CDR3 contains 12 residues. CDR3 region: CASSIRTTEAFF. The CDR3 coding sequence is TGTGCCAGTAGTATAAGGACCACTGAAGCTTTCTTT.

This clonotype is large by share. The genes are TRBV20-1 and TRBJ2-7; 9 bases fit TRBD2. V lost 3 bases to trimming and J lost 2 bases; unmatched junction nucleotides: 5. Germline assignment: CDR1 DFQATT and CDR2 SNEGSKA (reference sequence). The CDR3 totals 14 residues. The CDR3, as DNA: TGCAGTGCTAGTCGGCGGGGGGGACCCTACGAGCAGTACTTC. Translated, it gives CSASRRGGPYEQYF.

The rearrangement joins TRBV19 to TRBJ2-7; 7 bases are a match to TRBD1. The V segment lost 5 bases and the J segment 6 bases; nucleotides outside the gene matches: 10. CDR3 length: 14 amino acids. Germline CDR1 and CDR2: LNHDA and SQIVND (reference sequence). The CDR3 nucleotides are TGTGCCAGTAGTTTCCTAGGGGGCCGGGGCGAGCAGTACTTC. Its translation: CASSFLGGRGEQYF.

This clonotype showed up just a few times. V is TRBV7-2 and J is TRBJ1-1; D gene uncertain. CDR1 is SGHTA and CDR2 is FQGNSA in the germline V gene. V was trimmed by 6 bases and J by 0 bases, leaving 8 bases between them. This CDR3 contains 13 residues. CDR3 sequence reads: CASRARLNTEAFF. In nucleotides, the CDR3 is TGTGCCAGCAGGGCGCGGCTGAACACTGAAGCTTTCTTT.

Sample share makes this clonotype medium-sized. CDR3 sequence reads: CASSVPLGEQYF. CDR3 nucleotides: TGTGCCAGCAGTGTTCCTCTGGGGGAGCAGTACTTC. The V and J genes are TRBV6-1 and TRBJ2-7; no clear D. Germline CDR1 and CDR2: MNHNS and SASEGT. V was shortened by 4 bases and J by 7 bases, with 11 bases between the two germline ends. The CDR3 is 12 amino acids.